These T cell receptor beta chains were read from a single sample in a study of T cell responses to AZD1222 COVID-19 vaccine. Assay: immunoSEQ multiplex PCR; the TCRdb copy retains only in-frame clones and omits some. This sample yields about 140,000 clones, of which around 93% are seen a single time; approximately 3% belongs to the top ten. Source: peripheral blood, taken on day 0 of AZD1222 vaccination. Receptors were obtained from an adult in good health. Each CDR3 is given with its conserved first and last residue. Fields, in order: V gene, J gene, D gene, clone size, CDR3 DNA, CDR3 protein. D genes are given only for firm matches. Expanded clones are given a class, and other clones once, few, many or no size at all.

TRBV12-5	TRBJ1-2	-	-	TGTGCTAGGGCCTCTGGACACCTCTATGGCTACACCTTC	CARASGHLYGYTF
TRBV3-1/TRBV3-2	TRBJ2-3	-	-	TGTGCCAGCAGCCAATCCATCGGGGTTTCAGATACGCAGTATTTT	CASSQSIGVSDTQYF
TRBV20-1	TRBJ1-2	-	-	TGCAGTGCTAAAACAGATTATGGCTACACCTTC	CSAKTDYGYTF
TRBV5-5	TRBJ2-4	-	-	TGTGCCAGCAGCTTGAACAGGGAAAACATTCAGTACTTC	CASSLNRENIQYF
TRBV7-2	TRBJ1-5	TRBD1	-	TGTGCCAGCAAGGGGGCGCCTAACAATCAGCCCCAGCATTTT	CASKGAPNNQPQHF
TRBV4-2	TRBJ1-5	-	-	TGTGCCAGCAGCCAGGGGTTTACTTCTCAGCCCCAGCATTTT	CASSQGFTSQPQHF
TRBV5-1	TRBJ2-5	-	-	TGCGCCAGCAGCTTGGCGACGGAAGAGACCCAGTACTTC	CASSLATEETQYF
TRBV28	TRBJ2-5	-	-	TGTGCCAGCAGTTTGGGGGCCGGGGGGATCGCCCCGGGCTCCGCTCAGTACTTC	CASSLGAGGIAPGSAQYF
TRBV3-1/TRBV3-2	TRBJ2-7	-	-	TGTGCCAGCAGTGAAGCGATTACCTACGAGCAGTACTTC	CASSEAITYEQYF
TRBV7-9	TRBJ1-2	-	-	TGTGCCAGCAGAGGACAGAGAAACTATGGCTACACCTTC	CASRGQRNYGYTF
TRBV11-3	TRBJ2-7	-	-	TGTGCCAGCAGCTTAGATGAGAGCTCCTACGAGCAGTACTTC	CASSLDESSYEQYF
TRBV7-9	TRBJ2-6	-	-	TGTGCCAGCACCTTAGGACGGGCCTCCTATTCTGGGGCCAACGTCCTGACTTTC	CASTLGRASYSGANVLTF
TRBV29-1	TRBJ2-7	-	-	TGCAGCGTTATCTTCGTAACAGGCCTTTCCTACGAGCAGTACTTC	CSVIFVTGLSYEQYF
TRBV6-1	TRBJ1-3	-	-	TGTGCCAGCAGTGAAACTCCGCGGGGAAACACCATATATTTT	CASSETPRGNTIYF
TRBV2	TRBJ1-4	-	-	TGTGCCAGTTCGGCGGCCTATGAAAAACTGTTTTTT	CASSAAYEKLFF
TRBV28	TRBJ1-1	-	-	TGTGCCAGCAGTTTAGGAGGTGAGGGAAACACTGAAGCTTTCTTT	CASSLGGEGNTEAFF
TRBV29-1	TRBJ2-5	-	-	TGCAGCGTTGCAGGGTTTCGGGAGACCCAGTACTTC	CSVAGFRETQYF
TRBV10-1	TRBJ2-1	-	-	TGCGCCAGCTCATGGACTATCGGCTATGAGCAGTTCTTC	CASSWTIGYEQFF
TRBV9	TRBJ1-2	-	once	TGTGCCAGCAGCGTAGAAGATGACTATGGCTACACCTTC	CASSVEDDYGYTF